This is a list of T cell receptor beta chains from one sample in a study of T cell clones after liver transplantation. Clones were sequenced by immunoSEQ multiplex PCR, and TCRdb holds only the in-frame ones, with some missing. The top ten clones hold more than 9% of a sample with over 45,000 clones, approximately 71% of them seen once. This specimen was CD4+ T cells from blood, taken roughly 56 months after liver transplant. These TCRs come from a human patient who received a liver transplant. Some T cells may be graft donor cells. Both conserved end residues are part of each CDR3. A D gene is named only where the DNA matches it firmly. Some rows have no size entry. The others give once, few or many, or a class for an expanded clone.

cdr3_aa | cdr3_nt | v_call | d_call | j_call | clone_size
CASSPAGNEKLFF | TGTGCCAGCTCACCTGCGGGGAATGAAAAACTGTTTTTT | TRBV18 | NA | TRBJ1-4 | NA
CASSLGIGGLGHQPQHF | TGTGCCAGCAGCTTAGGGATTGGGGGCCTAGGACATCAGCCCCAGCATTTT | TRBV7-8 | NA | TRBJ1-5 | NA
CASSEWTGPTNEKLFF | TGTGCCAGCAGCGAATGGACAGGGCCAACTAATGAAAAACTGTTTTTT | TRBV6-1 | TRBD1 | TRBJ1-4 | NA
CASSLESGPNTEAFF | TGTGCCAGCAGCTTAGAATCTGGCCCGAACACTGAAGCTTTCTTT | TRBV11-2 | NA | TRBJ1-1 | NA
CASSRRLAGGIETQYF | TGTGCCAGCAGTCGAAGACTAGCGGGGGGGATAGAGACCCAGTACTTC | TRBV7-2 | TRBD2 | TRBJ2-5 | NA
CASSGLDRGNNSPLHF | TGTGCCAGCAGCGGACTAGACAGGGGGAATAATTCACCCCTCCACTTT | TRBV5-6 | TRBD1 | TRBJ1-6 | NA
CSVDSGGQAGYEQYF | TGCAGCGTTGATTCCGGAGGGCAGGCAGGCTACGAGCAGTACTTC | TRBV29-1 | NA | TRBJ2-7 | NA
CAIRVTGGHTEAFF | TGTGCCATCAGGGTGACAGGGGGCCACACTGAAGCTTTCTTT | TRBV10-3 | TRBD1 | TRBJ1-1 | NA
CASSPGTGGIGNQPQHF | TGTGCCAGCTCACCAGGGACAGGCGGTATAGGCAATCAGCCCCAGCATTTT | TRBV18 | TRBD1 | TRBJ1-5 | NA
CAISEAGIRSSVAEAFF | TGTGCCATCAGTGAGGCGGGGATACGGTCATCGGTCGCTGAAGCTTTCTTT | TRBV10-3 | NA | TRBJ1-1 | NA
CAWSVGGTGGYEQYF | TGTGCCTGGAGTGTTGGCGGGACAGGAGGGTACGAGCAGTACTTC | TRBV30 | TRBD1 | TRBJ2-7 | NA
CASSLAPRSNEQYF | TGTGCCAGCAGTTTGGCCCCCAGGAGTAACGAGCAGTACTTC | TRBV28 | NA | TRBJ2-7 | NA
CASSTAGQGRRQPQHF | TGTGCCAGTAGTACGGCGGGACAGGGACGGCGGCAGCCCCAGCATTTT | TRBV19 | TRBD1 | TRBJ1-5 | NA
CASRPGQGASGANVLTF | TGTGCCAGCAGGCCGGGACAGGGGGCTTCTGGGGCCAACGTCCTGACTTTC | TRBV6-4 | TRBD1 | TRBJ2-6 | NA
CASSLGRTGSSYNSPLHF | TGTGCCAGCAGCTTAGGGAGGACAGGGAGCTCCTATAATTCACCCCTCCACTTT | TRBV7-8 | TRBD1 | TRBJ1-6 | once
CASSVDRVDNEQFF | TGTGCCAGCAGCGTAGACAGGGTGGACAATGAGCAGTTCTTC | TRBV14 | TRBD1 | TRBJ2-1 | NA
CASSEQSSNEKLFF | TGTGCCAGCAGTGAGCAGTCGAGTAATGAAAAACTGTTTTTT | TRBV6-1 | NA | TRBJ1-4 | NA
CSAMVPDTQYF | TGCAGTGCTATGGTGCCAGATACGCAGTATTTT | TRBV20-1 | NA | TRBJ2-3 | NA
CASRGGARETQYF | TGTGCCAGCAGGGGGGGGGCAAGAGAGACCCAGTACTTC | TRBV28 | NA | TRBJ2-5 | NA
CASSIRGGYQPQHF | TGTGCCAGTTCCATTCGGGGGGGCTATCAGCCCCAGCATTTT | TRBV19 | NA | TRBJ1-5 | few
CASSAQGQLSSYEQYF | TGTGCCAGCAGCGCCCAGGGACAGTTAAGCTCCTACGAGCAGTACTTC | TRBV21-1 | NA | TRBJ2-7 | NA
CASSLSGRQSEQYF | TGTGCCAGCAGCCTTTCCGGAAGACAGAGCGAGCAGTACTTC | TRBV11-3 | NA | TRBJ2-7 | NA
CASTLSTYNEQFF | TGTGCCAGCACCCTTTCCACCTACAATGAGCAGTTCTTC | TRBV7-8 | NA | TRBJ2-1 | NA
CASSAGQADTQYF | TGTGCCAGCAGCGCGGGACAGGCAGATACGCAGTATTTT | TRBV7-2 | TRBD1 | TRBJ2-3 | few
CASSVSSNQPQHF | TGTGCCAGCAGTGTGAGTAGCAATCAGCCCCAGCATTTT | TRBV2 | NA | TRBJ1-5 | few
CASSRDSNYGYTF | TGTGCCAGCAGCCGAGACAGTAACTATGGCTACACCTTC | TRBV7-3 | NA | TRBJ1-2 | NA
CASSERRERSPLHF | TGTGCCAGCAGTGAACGCAGGGAGAGGTCACCCCTCCACTTT | TRBV6-1 | NA | TRBJ1-6 | few
CASSDNQGYEQFF | TGTGCCAGCAGCGACAACCAGGGGTATGAGCAGTTCTTC | TRBV6-1 | NA | TRBJ2-1 | NA
CASSRTSGKDTQYF | TGTGCCAGCAGCCGGACTAGCGGGAAGGATACGCAGTATTTT | TRBV11-2 | TRBD2 | TRBJ2-3 | once
CASSLQVKSDTQYF | TGCGCCAGCAGCTTGCAGGTTAAATCGGATACGCAGTATTTT | TRBV5-1 | NA | TRBJ2-3 | NA
CASSDGQPSSNEQFF | TGTGCCAGCAGCGACGGACAGCCCAGTTCTAATGAGCAGTTCTTC | TRBV11-2 | NA | TRBJ2-1 | NA
CASSLGLQGGTNEKLFF | TGTGCCAGCAGCTTGGGGTTACAGGGAGGCACTAATGAAAAACTGTTTTTT | TRBV5-8 | NA | TRBJ1-4 | once
CASSLVAQETQYF | TGTGCCAGCAGCTTAGTAGCCCAAGAGACCCAGTACTTC | TRBV13 | NA | TRBJ2-5 | NA
CASIPPGLTEAFF | TGTGCCAGCATCCCACCGGGGCTCACTGAAGCTTTCTTT | TRBV6-6 | NA | TRBJ1-1 | NA
CASRQGLAGGNTGELFF | TGTGCCAGCAGACAGGGACTAGCGGGGGGAAACACCGGGGAGCTGTTTTTT | TRBV5-4 | TRBD2 | TRBJ2-2 | few
CASSLREKGTEAFF | TGTGCCAGCAGTCTCCGGGAAAAGGGCACTGAAGCTTTCTTT | TRBV28 | NA | TRBJ1-1 | NA
CASSRTGGAYGYTF | TGTGCCAGCAGTAGGACAGGGGGCGCCTATGGCTACACCTTC | TRBV7-3 | TRBD1 | TRBJ1-2 | NA
CASSRTSGDYYEQYF | TGCGCCAGCAGCCGGACTAGCGGGGACTACTACGAGCAGTACTTC | TRBV5-1 | TRBD2 | TRBJ2-7 | NA
CASSEASVALNEQFF | TGTGCCAGCAGTGAAGCCTCCGTGGCCTTAAATGAGCAGTTCTTC | TRBV2 | NA | TRBJ2-1 | once
CASKPGGASNYGYTF | TGTGCCAGCAAACCAGGGGGCGCGTCTAACTATGGCTACACCTTC | TRBV6-5 | TRBD1 | TRBJ1-2 | NA
CASLAGGERSYEQYF | TGCGCCAGCCTTGCGGGGGGGGAAAGATCCTACGAGCAGTACTTC | TRBV10-2 | TRBD2 | TRBJ2-7 | NA
CASSQRGAQDTQYF | TGCGCCAGCAGCCAGCGGGGGGCTCAAGATACGCAGTATTTT | TRBV5-1 | TRBD2 | TRBJ2-3 | NA
CASSSMGSGGETQYF | TGTGCCAGCAGCTCCATGGGATCAGGGGGAGAGACCCAGTACTTC | TRBV7-3 | TRBD1 | TRBJ2-5 | NA
CASSFNPTDTQYF | TGCGCCAGCAGCTTTAACCCCACAGATACGCAGTATTTT | TRBV5-1 | NA | TRBJ2-3 | NA
CASSSSSGGALYEQYF | TGTGCCAGCAGTTCCTCTAGCGGGGGGGCCTTATACGAGCAGTACTTC | TRBV28 | TRBD2 | TRBJ2-7 | NA
CASSELAGGAYEQYF | TGTGCCAGCAGCGAGCTAGCGGGGGGGGCCTACGAGCAGTACTTC | TRBV7-2 | TRBD2 | TRBJ2-7 | once
CASSQEYNSNAGYTF | TGTGCCAGCAGCCAAGAATACAACAGTAACGCTGGCTACACCTTC | TRBV4-2 | NA | TRBJ1-2 | medium-sized
CASSVQGRNTEAFF | TGCGCCAGCAGCGTACAGGGGCGCAACACTGAAGCTTTCTTT | TRBV5-1 | TRBD1 | TRBJ1-1 | few
CASSLVQGQPQHF | TGTGCCAGCAGCTTAGTACAGGGCCAGCCCCAGCATTTT | TRBV11-2 | NA | TRBJ1-5 | NA
CASSETGQGYEQYF | TGTGCCAGCAGCGAGACAGGACAGGGTTACGAGCAGTACTTC | TRBV7-8 | TRBD1 | TRBJ2-7 | NA
CAIAWGDRGNEQFF | TGTGCCATCGCCTGGGGGGACAGGGGAAATGAGCAGTTCTTC | TRBV10-3 | TRBD1 | TRBJ2-1 | NA
CASSPNQRGANEQFF | TGTGCCAGCTCACCAAACCAGCGGGGGGCCAATGAGCAGTTCTTC | TRBV18 | TRBD2 | TRBJ2-1 | NA
CASSLYPSGRNTYEQYF | TGTGCCAGCAGCTTATATCCCTCTGGACGGAACACCTACGAGCAGTACTTC | TRBV11-2 | NA | TRBJ2-7 | few